A single sample is the source of the 15 T cell receptor beta chains below, sequenced in a study of blood T cell repertoires in COVID-19. TCRdb's table, derived via immunoSEQ multiplex PCR, lists solely in-frame clones and lacks some. The table records around 52,000 clones, roughly 87% of them present only once. The sample was peripheral blood. The receptor source for this set is a woman older than 75 with COVID-19, enrolled during active disease.

The chain couples TRBV6-4 to TRBJ1-1, with 7 nucleotides matching TRBD1. In germline, CDR1 is MRHNA, CDR2 SNTAGT. Unmatched junction bases numbered 2, after V lost 6 bases and J lost 1 base. The CDR3 is 13 residues long. Written as DNA, the CDR3 is TGTGCCAGCAGGACAGGGCCGAACACTGAAGCTTTCTTT. Its translation: CASRTGPNTEAFF.

The chain is built from TRBV6-5 and TRBJ1-3, with no clear D. The CDR3 consists of 12 residues. Deletions cut 5 bases from V and 10 bases from J, with 12 bases between. The V gene's germline CDR1 is MNHEY and CDR2 SVGAGI. In nucleotides, the CDR3 is TGTGCCAGCAGTACAGTGGCCGGTACCATATATTTT. This translates into CASSTVAGTIYF.

For this clone: Other DNA sequences within the sample encode an identical CDR3. In DNA form, the CDR3 reads TGCGCCAGCAGCTTGGAGGGGGCGCGTAATCAGCCCCAGCATTTT. Translated, it gives CASSLEGARNQPQHF. This chain links TRBV5-1 with TRBJ1-5; 7 nucleotides line up with TRBD1. V shed 0 bases and J 4 bases; nucleotides not matched to a gene: 4. CDR3 length equals 15 residues. Germline-derived CDR1 and CDR2 are SGHRS and YFSETQ.

This CDR3 is CASGLGDRQKAFF. The CDR3 DNA is TGTGCTAGTGGTTTAGGGGACAGGCAGAAAGCTTTCTTT. This chain connects TRBV12-5 to TRBJ1-1; the match to TRBD1 covers 8 bases. The CDR3 covers 13 residues. The germline V gene encodes CDR1 LGHNT and CDR2 FRNRAP. Losses at the gene ends were 3 bases for V and 9 bases for J; bases not matched to a gene: 6. Looking up the rest from reference TRBV12-5 and TRBJ1-1 gives the full variable domain: DARVTQTPRHKVTEMGQEVTMRCQPILGHNTVFWYRQTMMQGLELLAYFRNRAPLDDSGMPKDRFSAEMPDATLATLKIQPSEPRDSAVYFCASGLGDRQKAFFGQGTRLTVV.

This clone was counted a single time. V gene TRBV25-1 combines with J gene TRBJ1-2; a possible D gene is TRBD1 (5 bases). The CDR3 length is 14 residues. The germline V gene encodes CDR1 MGHDK and CDR2 SYGVNS. V lost 5 bases to trimming and J lost 3 bases, with 13 bases between them. CDR3 region: CASSRAGGDYGYTF. For the CDR3, the DNA is TGTGCCAGCAGTCGAGCGGGGGGGGACTATGGCTACACCTTC.

The J gene is TRBJ2-3, the V gene TRBV6-5; 7 bases match TRBD1. The CDR3 is 15 amino acids. Germline V CDR1 and CDR2: MNHEY, SVGAGI. The J segment lost 2 bases and the V segment lost 0 bases, leaving 2 bases of the junction unmatched. CDR3 protein: CASSYSGGPTDTQYF. CDR3 nucleotide sequence: TGTGCCAGCAGTTACTCAGGGGGCCCCACAGATACGCAGTATTTT.

The gene calls are TRBV30 and TRBJ1-5, with unresolved D. The V and J ends lost 7 bases and 0 bases respectively, with 10 bases between them. CDR1 is GTSNPN, CDR2 SVGIG, per germline (reference sequence). CDR3 length equals 13 residues. For the CDR3, the DNA is TGTGCCTTCTCCGCCTATAGCAATCAGCCCCAGCATTTT. It is translated as CAFSAYSNQPQHF.

The J gene is TRBJ1-1, the V gene TRBV6-5; 9 nucleotides line up with TRBD1. The CDR3 loop spans 14 amino acids. V lost 6 bases, J lost 6 bases, and 8 bases stayed unmatched. Looked up from germline, CDR1 is MNHEY and CDR2 is SVGAGI. Here the CDR3 DNA reads TGTGCCAGCAGGGGGGACAGGGCTTCTTCTGAAGCTTTCTTT. Its translation is CASRGDRASSEAFF.

This clone has a single count. The chain links TRBV19 to TRBJ2-2; 9 positions agree with TRBD1. Germline V gene lookup returns CDR1 LNHDA and CDR2 SQIVND (reference sequence). J lost 5 bases, V lost 10 bases, and 8 bases had no gene match. The CDR3 is 14 amino acids. CDR3 amino acids: CATRGTGRTGELFF. The CDR3 DNA reads TGTGCCACCAGAGGGACAGGGCGTACCGGGGAGCTGTTTTTT.

This clone occurred once. The CDR3 region has the DNA TGCGCCAGCAGTGAGTCGGCAGCGAGGAACACTGAAGCTTTCTTT. Its protein is CASSESAARNTEAFF. This chain connects TRBV10-2 to TRBJ1-1; no clear D. Trimming shortened V by 0 bases and J by 1 base, and 9 bases separated the two germline ends. CDR3 length equals 15 residues. Germline CDR1 is WSHSY and CDR2 is SAAADI.

The rearrangement joins TRBV19 to TRBJ2-5; 9 nucleotides line up with TRBD1. The germline V gene encodes CDR1 LNHDA and CDR2 SQIVND (reference sequence). The CDR3 has 15 amino acids. Trimming removed 4 bases from V and 5 bases from J; junction bases left unmatched: 8. CDR3 nucleotides: TGTGCCAGTAGTAGCCGGGACAGGGTCCGGGAGACCCAGTACTTC. It encodes CASSSRDRVRETQYF.

The V call is TRBV2, the J call TRBJ2-1; tentatively, D is TRBD2 (6 bases). Germline V lookup: CDR1 SNHLY, CDR2 FYNNEI. V lost 7 bases, J lost 10 bases, and 11 bases lay in between. The length of the CDR3 is 11 residues. The CDR3 reads CASMEGKEQFF. The DNA for the CDR3 is TGTGCCAGCATGGAGGGGAAGGAGCAGTTCTTC.

The table lists this clone with a few counts. The V gene is TRBV6-5, the J gene TRBJ1-4; D is unclear. The CDR3 is 13 amino acids. V gave up 4 bases and J gave up 8 bases, with 11 bases separating them. Germline loops: CDR1 MNHEY, CDR2 SVGAGI. In DNA, the CDR3 is TGTGCCAGCAGTTTAGGGCCGGGGGAAAAACTGTTTTTT. The encoded protein is CASSLGPGEKLFF.

The rearrangement uses TRBV16 and TRBJ2-1; a weak D match, TRBD2 (6 bases). This CDR3 comprises 14 residues. Germline CDR1 is KGHSY and CDR2 is FQNENV. The germline V and J ends were trimmed by 9 bases and 0 bases, with 12 bases remaining between them. CDR3 nucleotide sequence: TGTGCCAGTACTCGGGGGAGCTCCTACAATGAGCAGTTCTTC. It yields the protein CASTRGSSYNEQFF.

Only one count was recorded for this clone. J is TRBJ1-2 and V is TRBV3-1 (or the pseudogene TRBV3-2), with TRBD1 matching 9 bases. CDR1 is LGHDT, CDR2 YNNKEL, per germline (reference sequence). V gave up 3 bases and J gave up 7 bases; unmatched junction bases: 9. The CDR3 is 15 amino acids. The CDR3 spells CASSQPGQGNSGYTF. As DNA, the CDR3 is TGTGCCAGCAGCCAGCCGGGACAGGGAAACAGTGGCTACACCTTC.